This TCR beta chain was sequenced during a study of vaccination and CD4 T cells after COVID-19 (dated by TCRdb to 2021 to 2024). Regarding the research as a whole: Every convalescent patient had a positive nasal swab PCR test for SARS-CoV-2, with mild disease in roughly 10 patients and severe disease in one. Two doses of either the Pfizer-BioNTech BNT162b2 vaccine (n=8) or the Moderna mRNA-1273 vaccine (n=2) were administered to participants. A few convalescent patients were sampled both early after vaccination (day 14) and late after vaccination (days 161 to 241). In 9 to 11 COVID-19 convalescent patients and a few infection-naive healthy vaccine recipients, researchers compared the spike-specific CD4+ TCR repertoire from before mRNA vaccination with the repertoire from after. As controls, cultures received a CEFX viral epitope pool (the positive control), an HIV-1 Nef peptide pool (the negative control), or no peptide at all. The cultures were stimulated with overlapping spike peptide pools from SARS-CoV-2 and from the common cold coronaviruses HCoV-NL63, HCoV-OC43 and HCoV-229E. Post-vaccine blood samples were obtained a median of around 67 days after the second vaccine dose, with a range of about 14 to 250 days. In the convalescent cohort there were six males and four females, among whom were two Hispanic individuals, seven Caucasians, two Asians and one multiracial person. Post-COVID blood samples were collected from convalescent patients a median of approximately 100 days after diagnosis, with a range of about 30 to 170 days. Overall results and qualifications from the work: Only a relatively small number of convalescent patients were included in the study, and early timepoints following natural infection were not analyzed. Nearly all vaccine-specific clones in convalescent patients (304 of 307) were mono-reactive for SARS-CoV-2 spike rather than cross-reactive with common cold coronaviruses. The median number of SARS-CoV-2-reactive clonotypes rose from 21 after infection to a few dozen after vaccination, but the change was not significant. In convalescent patients, a median roughly 85% of post-vaccine SARS-CoV-2-reactive clones were detected only after vaccination, and vaccine-specific priming was suggested by this finding.

This clonotype was counted between two and nine times. Which antigen it targets is not known. The record has no base qualities; no much larger clone is one base away. Library creation used PCR. TCR sequencing of DNA from cultured CD4+ T cells used the Oncomine TCR Beta short-read assay at the Johns Hopkins FTIC core. The QIAamp micro DNA kit was used to extract genomic DNA from the cultured CD4+ T cells. Oncomine TCR Beta libraries from cultured CD4+ T cells were pooled using unique dual indexes and sequenced on an Illumina iSeq 100. Processing in the source paper ran as follows. Non-productive sequences were filtered out, and CDR3s that did not start with C, did not end with F or W, or were shorter than 7 amino acids were discarded. The MANAFEST web application identified antigen-specific clonotypes by comparing peptide-stimulated wells against reference wells and other culture wells. Positive clones required FDR below 0.05, an odds ratio above 5, and productive frequency above 0.1% in at least two of three replicate wells. A clonotype counted as cross-reactive if it showed significant expansion both in the SARS-CoV-2 spike wells and in at least one common cold coronavirus spike condition. Using R version 3.6.1, CDR3 homology was evaluated through Levenshtein distances (stringdist) along with unrooted phylogenetic trees (ape). The public reads were reanalyzed by TCRdb: fastp trimming at Q25, MiXCR alignment, in-frame beta chains only. Each CDR3 protein appears once, grouped with its most common genes and DNA. V and J calls and clone size were set by TCRdb, not the authors. The sample table shows 20,000 to 25,000 distinct CDR3 sequences, and about 31% are seen once. The ten biggest clones cover roughly 10% of the sample.

From cysteine to phenylalanine, the CDR3 is 15 amino acids long. Only CDR3 DNA is held: 45 bases, read in frame from base 1. Relative to germline, V is 4 bases shorter and J is 3 bases shorter, with 16 bases between their ends. CDR1 is given as MDHEN and CDR2 as SYDVKM, both from the germline V gene. The sample's time point label is to be understood as: late sampling 161 to 241 days after vaccination in a few convalescent patients. The label giving this sample's treatment or condition can be read as: roughly 11-day PBMC culture with coronavirus spike peptide pools or control peptides (ViraFEST assay). To expand antigen-specific T cells with peptide pools and then pick out the expanded clonotypes through TCR sequencing, the study relied on the ViraFEST assay. The convalescent patients' positive SARS-CoV-2 PCR tests were from March to December 2020, which was before the Alpha, Beta and Delta variants emerged in the United States. More than 1.5 million PBMCs per well were cultured in IMDM with roughly 5% human AB serum and approximately 9.8 IU/ml IL-2, plus 10 ug/ml peptide pools. Half of the culture medium was replaced with fresh IL-2-containing medium on days 3 and 7. After approximately eleven days of culture, CD4+ T cells were isolated by negative selection with the EasySep CD4+ T cell isolation kit. Ficoll-Paque Plus gradient centrifugation was used to isolate PBMCs from whole blood, and the isolated PBMCs were then either used fresh or cryopreserved at -140C. In general, triplicate wells were set up for every culture condition.

This TCR derives from a human donor who had recovered from COVID-19. The receptor chain draws on TRBV28 and TRBJ2-7; the D gene is perhaps TRBD1 or TRBD2, each of them matching over 5 bases. Here the sequenced sample was CD4+ T cells from blood, cultured in vitro, taken about 7 months after SARS-CoV-2 vaccination. The nucleotides read TGTGCCAGCAGTTACCTGGGGGTTCGAGGCTACGAGCAGTACTTC. It encodes CASSYLGVRGYEQYF.